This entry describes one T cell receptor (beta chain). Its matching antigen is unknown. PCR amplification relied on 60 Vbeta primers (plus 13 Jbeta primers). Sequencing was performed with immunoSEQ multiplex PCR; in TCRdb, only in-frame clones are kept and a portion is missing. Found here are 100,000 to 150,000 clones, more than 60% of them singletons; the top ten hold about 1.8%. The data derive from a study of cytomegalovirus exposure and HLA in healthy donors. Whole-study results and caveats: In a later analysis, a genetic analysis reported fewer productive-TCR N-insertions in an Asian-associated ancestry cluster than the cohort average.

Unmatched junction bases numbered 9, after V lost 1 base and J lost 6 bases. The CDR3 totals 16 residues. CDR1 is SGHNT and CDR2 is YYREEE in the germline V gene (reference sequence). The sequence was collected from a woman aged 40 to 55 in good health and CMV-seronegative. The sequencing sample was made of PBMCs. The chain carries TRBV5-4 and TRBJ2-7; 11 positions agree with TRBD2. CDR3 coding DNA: TGTGCCAGCAGCTTGATGGGTAGCGGGGGGGCCGGCGAGCAGTACTTC. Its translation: CASSLMGSGGAGEQYF. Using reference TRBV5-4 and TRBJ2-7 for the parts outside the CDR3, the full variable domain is ETGVTQSPTHLIKTRGQQVTLRCSSQSGHNTVSWYQQALGQGPQFIFQYYREEENGRGNFPPRFSGLQFPNYSSELNVNALELDDSALYLCASSLMGSGGAGEQYFGPGTRLTVT.